The 24 T cell receptor beta chains listed next were all sequenced from one sample in a study of blood T cells in healthy people across ages. A sample-barcoded 5' primer and a J-beta primer mix were used in a second PCR of about 7 to 12 cycles. Via MiXCR, TCRdb re-called the 5' RACE reads, giving one row per CDR3 protein. Of about 620,000 distinct CDR3 sequences in the sample, over 40% were seen once. The sequencing sample was made of blood. These receptors came from a woman of 80 years or more in good health.

This clonotype was picked up a small number of times. V usage is TRBV7-2 and J usage is TRBJ2-7; 10 nucleotides agree with TRBD2. The length of the CDR3 is 16 residues. With V trimmed by 3 bases and J by 7 bases, 12 bases remained unmatched. The germline V gene encodes CDR1 SGHTA and CDR2 FQGNSA. Here the CDR3 reads CASSFYTSGAYNEQYF. The CDR3 DNA sequence: TGTGCCAGCAGCTTTTACACTAGCGGGGCCTACAATGAGCAGTACTTC.

In its sample, this clonotype was seen many times. J is TRBJ2-7 and V is TRBV6-2 or TRBV6-3; 10 bases line up with TRBD2. The trim removed 5 bases at V and 1 base at J, leaving 5 bases unmatched. From germline, CDR1 is MNHEY and CDR2 SVGEGT. The CDR3 runs to 15 residues. The CDR3 DNA sequence: TGTGCCAGCAGTCCACTAGCGGGGCTATCCTACGAGCAGTACTTC. This encodes CASSPLAGLSYEQYF.

Many counts were recorded for this clonotype. Germline is not matched at one junction end, which may reflect a read error. The rearrangement uses TRBV5-1 and TRBJ2-7; D possibly uses TRBD1 or TRBD2 (5 bases each). The length of the CDR3 is 12 residues. Per germline, CDR1 SGHRS and CDR2 YFSETQ. The CDR3 protein is CASSLGTYEQYF. CDR3 in DNA: TGTGCCAGCAGTTTGGGGACGTACGAGCAGTACTTC. The complete variable domain, with remaining parts taken from reference TRBV5-1 and TRBJ2-7, reads KAGVTQTPRYLIKTRGQQVTLSCSPISGHRSVSWYQQTPGQGLQFLFEYFSETQRNKGNFPGRFSGRQFSNSRSEMNVSTLELGDSALYLCASSLGTYEQYFGPGTRLTVT.

This clonotype was picked up many times. The chain combines TRBV5-1 with TRBJ1-1, with 7 positions matching TRBD1. The CDR3 consists of 15 residues. Germline CDR1 is SGHRS and CDR2 is YFSETQ. V shed 2 bases, J shed 1 base, and the junction held 5 bases outside the gene matches. CDR3 loop: CASSFAWTGNTEAFF. CDR3 sequence (DNA): TGCGCCAGCAGCTTCGCTTGGACAGGGAACACTGAAGCTTTCTTT.

This clonotype was observed at least ten times. The chain links TRBV12-3 or TRBV12-4 to TRBJ1-6, with 8 bases that match TRBD1. The CDR3 runs 16 residues. The trim removed 7 bases at V and 7 bases at J, leaving 12 bases unmatched. The CDR3 is CASIYSGTGRNSPLHF. The CDR3 DNA is TGTGCCAGCATTTACTCCGGGACAGGAAGAAATTCACCCCTCCACTTT.

The V and J genes are TRBV20-1 and TRBJ2-1; TRBD2 matches 12 bases. V lost 6 bases to trimming and J lost 0 bases; unmatched junction nucleotides: 6. From germline, CDR1 is DFQATT and CDR2 SNEGSKA (reference sequence). The CDR3 contains 16 residues. In DNA form, the CDR3 reads TGCAGTGCAGGGCTAGCGGGGGGGAGCTCCTACAATGAGCAGTTCTTC. Encoded protein: CSAGLAGGSSYNEQFF.

The sample holds many counts of this clonotype. V is TRBV9 and J is TRBJ2-5; D gene unclear. CDR1 is SGDLS, CDR2 YYNGEE, per germline. The CDR3 runs 13 residues. V dropped 4 bases and J dropped 5 bases, with 12 bases sitting between them. The CDR3 reads CASSPRPLETQYF. The CDR3 region has the DNA TGTGCCAGCAGCCCACGACCCTTGGAGACCCAGTACTTC.

With respect to this clonotype: A much larger clone differs from this one at a single base, so this may be a read error. The chain joins TRBV28 to TRBJ2-5, with D hard to call. The CDR3 covers 12 residues. CDR1 and CDR2 from the germline V gene are MDHEN and SYDVKM. The CDR3 region is CASSPTVQTRYF. The CDR3 DNA reads TGTGCCAGCAGCCCTACGGTCCAGACCCGGTACTTC.

This clonotype has a count of ten or more. This sequence joins TRBV27 and TRBJ1-6, with D tentatively TRBD1 (6 bases). V lost 3 bases to trimming and J lost 9 bases, with 9 bases between them. The CDR3 totals 13 residues. Germline CDR1 MNHEY, CDR2 SMNVEV (reference sequence). The CDR3, as DNA: TGTGCCAGCAGTTTTGGGGGCGGTTCACCCCTCCACTTT. It yields the protein CASSFGGGSPLHF.

The sample holds a few counts of this clonotype. The chain recombines TRBV5-4 with TRBJ1-2, with D possibly matching TRBD1 (6 bases). The CDR3 is 13 residues long. Germline assignment: CDR1 SGHNT and CDR2 YYREEE (reference sequence). The V and J ends lost 5 bases and 4 bases respectively, with 12 bases between them. The CDR3 here is CASRIAGAYGYTF. In DNA form, the CDR3 reads TGTGCCAGCAGAATTGCGGGGGCCTATGGCTACACCTTC.

The V and J genes are TRBV7-2 and TRBJ1-6; weak D call: TRBD1 (5 bases). Germline V gene lookup returns CDR1 SGHTA and CDR2 FQGNSA. The CDR3 is 15 residues long. Trimming took off 2 bases at V and 5 bases at J, with 10 bases between the two ends. As DNA, the CDR3 is TGTGCCAGCAGCTTACTGGGGCACGATAATTCACCCCTCCACTTT. Translation: CASSLLGHDNSPLHF. The whole variable domain, remainder taken from reference TRBV7-2 and TRBJ1-6, is GAGVSQSPSNKVTEKGKDVELRCDPISGHTALYWYRQSLGQGLEFLIYFQGNSAPDKSGLPSDRFSAERTGGSVSTLTIQRTQQEDSAVYLCASSLLGHDNSPLHFGNGTRLTVT.

The rearrangement links TRBV10-1 to TRBJ2-3, with 9 bases that match TRBD2. Germline values: CDR1 WNHNN, CDR2 SYGVQD (reference sequence). The V and J ends lost 0 bases and 2 bases, in that order; junction bases with no gene match: 9. CDR3 length: 18 residues. CDR3 residues: CASSESWPSGDPTDTQYF. The CDR3 region has the DNA TGCGCCAGCAGTGAGTCCTGGCCTAGCGGGGACCCCACAGATACGCAGTATTTT.

The V gene is TRBV12-3 or TRBV12-4, the J gene TRBJ2-5; D is uncertain. Matching the DNA end better, TRBJ2-7 makes the J call doubtful. The CDR3 loop spans 11 amino acids. The chain's CDR3 is CASSKPSEQYF. The CDR3 DNA is TGTGCCAGCTCCAAACCGAGCGAGCAGTACTTC.

Many counts were recorded for this clonotype. V gene TRBV5-1 combines with J gene TRBJ1-1; no reliable D call. Germline values: CDR1 SGHRS, CDR2 YFSETQ. V lost 1 base and J 4 bases, leaving 11 bases between the germline ends. The length of the CDR3 is 14 residues. DNA for the CDR3: TGCGCCAGCAGCTTGACGCCTCAGTCCACTGAAGCTTTCTTT. This sequence encodes CASSLTPQSTEAFF.

This clonotype turned up a few times. An end of the junction does not agree with germline; a read error may underlie this. The rearrangement uses TRBV7-2 and TRBJ1-2; the D is unclear. CDR3 length equals 13 residues. In germline, CDR1 is SGHTA, CDR2 FQGNSA. In DNA form, the CDR3 reads TGTGCCGGCAGCTTAGCGATGACGTATGGCTACACCTTC. The encoded protein is CAGSLAMTYGYTF. The whole variable domain, filled in from reference TRBV7-2 and TRBJ1-2, reads GAGVSQSPSNKVTEKGKDVELRCDPISGHTALYWYRQSLGQGLEFLIYFQGNSAPDKSGLPSDRFSAERTGGSVSTLTIQRTQQEDSAVYLCAGSLAMTYGYTFGSGTRLTVV.

This clonotype came up a few times. The chain recombines TRBV4-1 with TRBJ2-7, with 7 bases matching TRBD1. Germline CDR1 and CDR2: MGHRA and YSYEKL. This CDR3 comprises 16 residues. The V segment lost 3 bases and the J segment 3 bases; nucleotides outside the gene matches: 11. CDR3 residues: CASSQTVTGQIYEQYF. CDR3 nucleotide sequence: TGCGCCAGCAGCCAGACTGTCACGGGACAGATCTACGAGCAGTACTTC.

This clonotype turned up a few times. The CDR3 DNA reads TGCGCCAGCAGTACCAGCGGACAGCCTCCCACTGAAGCTTTCTTT. Translating it yields CASSTSGQPPTEAFF. The V call is TRBV5-1, the J call TRBJ1-1, with D perhaps TRBD1 (6 bases). The V gene's germline CDR1 is SGHRS and CDR2 YFSETQ. Trimming left V 5 bases short and J 4 bases short, with 18 bases between. The CDR3 contains 15 residues.

This clonotype was seen ten or more times. This chain connects TRBV5-1 to TRBJ1-2; D remains ambiguous. This CDR3 comprises 13 residues. CDR1 SGHRS and CDR2 YFSETQ come from the germline V gene. V was shortened by 2 bases and J by 4 bases, with 9 bases between the two germline ends. CDR3 loop: CASSLDQTYGYTF. DNA for the CDR3: TGCGCCAGCAGCTTAGACCAAACCTATGGCTACACCTTC.

This clonotype was observed many times. V gene TRBV5-1 combines with J gene TRBJ2-7; D is ambiguous. CDR1 is SGHRS, CDR2 YFSETQ, per germline. V shed 5 bases and J shed 6 bases, with 27 bases lying between them. The CDR3 has 17 amino acids. DNA of the CDR3: TGCGCCAGCAGTCAGGCCAAGGACGACCCTAACATCCGCGAGCAGTACTTC. Its translation is CASSQAKDDPNIREQYF.

With respect to this clonotype: One junction end disagrees with the germline gene, perhaps due to a read error. The chain joins TRBV11-2 to TRBJ2-1; weak D call: TRBD1 (5 bases). There are 11 residues in the CDR3. Germline CDR1 reads SGHAT; CDR2 reads FQNNGV. CDR3 region: CASGLGLKQFF. The CDR3 nucleotides read TGTGCCAGCGGCTTGGGGCTAAAGCAGTTCTTC.

This sequence joins TRBV7-2 and TRBJ1-1; 7 nucleotides line up with TRBD1. CDR1 SGHTA and CDR2 FQGNSA come from the germline V gene. The CDR3 covers 12 residues. V lost 3 bases, J lost 9 bases, and 4 bases stayed unmatched. The CDR3 DNA sequence: TGTGCCAGCAGCTTCCTGACAGGGCAAGCTTTCTTT. It translates to CASSFLTGQAFF.

This clonotype was counted only a few times. The chain is built from TRBV7-2 and TRBJ2-7, with D maybe TRBD2 (5 bases). CDR3 length: 12 amino acids. Germline loops: CDR1 SGHTA, CDR2 FQGNSA. The V end lost 5 bases, the J end lost 4 bases, and 9 bases lay between the germline ends. In DNA, the CDR3 is TGTGCCAGCAGCAGACCGGGATACGAGCAGTACTTC. Amino acids: CASSRPGYEQYF.

This clonotype came up once. This clone may be a read error of a much larger clone one base away. The chain recombines TRBV20-1 with TRBJ2-1; D perhaps matches TRBD2 (6 bases). The CDR3 spans 16 residues. The V end lost 8 bases, the J end lost 5 bases, and 25 bases lay between the germline ends. Germline lookup yields CDR1 DFQATT and CDR2 SNEGSKA (reference sequence). The DNA of the CDR3 is TGCAGTACCCTACTCATCACGGGGGTACCCAACAATGAGCAGTTCTTC. Its translation is CSTLLITGVPNNEQFF.

The chain uses TRBV4-2 and TRBJ2-3; possible D gene TRBD1, 5 bases. The V and J ends lost 1 base and 1 base respectively, with 15 bases between them. This CDR3 has 17 amino acids. Germline values: CDR1 LGHNA, CDR2 YNFKEQ. DNA for the CDR3: TGTGCCAGCAGCCAAGGAGGAGCAGGGCCCCGCACAGATACGCAGTATTTT. It codes for CASSQGGAGPRTDTQYF.